Below, one T cell receptor beta chain is given with its context. Its target is unknown. Every subset of CD8+ T cells was sorted in triplicate at 250,000 to 300,000 cells each. Naive CD8+ T cells had a CD45RO-CCR7+CD27+CD95- phenotype. The record originates from a study of CXCR3-negative and CXCR3-positive naive CD8 T cells. The study's findings and limits: Hydrophobicity of TRB CDR3s was greater in CXCR3-positive naive cells than in CXCR3-negative naive cells.

Germline CDR1 SGHDN, CDR2 FVKESK. CDR3 length: 12 amino acids. cDNA libraries for TRB were generated by 5' RACE incorporating UMI labels. TCRdb reprocessed the 5' RACE reads, with one entry per CDR3 protein and no DNA. This repertoire comprises about 66,000 distinct CDR3 sequences; its ten largest clones make up more than 4%. Material for sequencing was naive CXCR3- CD8+ T cells from blood. Stated subset: CD45RO-CCR7+CD27+CD95- naive CD8+ T cells lacking CXCR3 (TNR3-). The chain joins TRBV14 to TRBJ2-1. The TCR originated in a human donor in good health. Some clones in this sample may be carry-over from other donors' samples. This chain's CDR3 is CASSQWDDEQFF.